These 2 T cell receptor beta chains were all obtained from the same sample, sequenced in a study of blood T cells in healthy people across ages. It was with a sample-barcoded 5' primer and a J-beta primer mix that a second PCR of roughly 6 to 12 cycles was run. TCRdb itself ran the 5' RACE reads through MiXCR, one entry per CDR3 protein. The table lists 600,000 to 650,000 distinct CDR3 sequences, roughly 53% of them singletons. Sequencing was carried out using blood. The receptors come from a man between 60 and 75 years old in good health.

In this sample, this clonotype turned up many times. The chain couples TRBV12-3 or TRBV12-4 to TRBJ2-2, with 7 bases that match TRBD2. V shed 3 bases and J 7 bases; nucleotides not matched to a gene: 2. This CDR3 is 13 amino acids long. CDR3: CASSFRGDGELFF. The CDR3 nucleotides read TGTGCCAGCAGTTTCCGGGGGGACGGGGAGCTGTTTTTT.

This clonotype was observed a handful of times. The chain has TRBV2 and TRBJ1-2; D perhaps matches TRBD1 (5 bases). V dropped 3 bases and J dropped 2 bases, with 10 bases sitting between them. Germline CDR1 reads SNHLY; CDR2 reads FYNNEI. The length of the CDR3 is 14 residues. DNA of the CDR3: TGTGCCAGCAGTGAGGACACGAGGAACTATGGCTACACCTTC. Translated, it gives CASSEDTRNYGYTF.